This TCR beta chain was recorded in a study of T cell responses to AZD1222 COVID-19 vaccine listed by TCRdb under 2021. As for the study more broadly: TCR sequencing covered 233 trial participants: about 210 given two doses of AZD1222 and around 25 given two doses of MenACWY control vaccine. Enrollment into the trials was organized by age into subgroups of 18-55, 56-69 and 70-plus years, and those subgroups contained approximately 150, 30 and 60 TCR-sequenced participants, respectively.

The investigation overall reported the following: Only 5 to 7 AZD1222 recipients were SARS-CoV-2 seropositive at baseline, limiting conclusions about previously exposed vaccinees. In the small 56-69-year group, the increase in depth fell short of significance, most likely because of low power. Vaccine-associated CD4 TCRs spanned the whole spike protein, with dominant responses in regions 160-218 and 743-854. After two AZD1222 doses, spike-specific TCR breadth and depth were significantly higher than at day 0 and than in MenACWY recipients. Because no day 14 peak-response samples were available, repertoires were characterized only after the peak T cell response. Epitopes outside the regions mutated in the B.1.351 and B.1.1.7 variants were reportedly recognized by nearly half of the unique spike-specific TCRs. Participants were mostly white British and included more females than males, and it was suggested by the authors that clonal diversity may have been underestimated.

The CDR3 regions of human TCRbeta chains were analyzed by immunosequencing. The source study handled its data this way. Repertoire TCRs were matched against a reference library of SARS-CoV-2-specific TCRs generated with the MIRA antigen-specificity platform. Breadth was defined as the fraction of unique TCRs that were SARS-CoV-2-associated. Depth was defined as the fraction of total T cells that were SARS-CoV-2-associated. Each spike-specific TCR was assigned to its reactive spike region and to a CD4 or CD8 class using the MIRA data. Log10-transformed breadth and depth values were compared by one-way ANOVA with Sidak's multiple comparisons tests. This is the immuneACCESS table as TCRdb keeps it, with only in-frame sequences that have V and J called. A part of the clones is gone; compared with another copy, unresolved V genes explain less than half, and the rest is unexplained. The V and J calls and clone size are taken from that table; D and trimming were inferred from the DNA. The sample table on file contains 150,000 or so clones. The ten largest clonotypes hold around 2.4% of the sample.

In light of the paper, this sample's time point label describes: baseline before first vaccination. Vaccinee samples were obtained from the UK trials COV001 and COV002, which included a single-blind randomized controlled phase 2/3 trial of AZD1222 (ChAdOx1 nCoV-19) in healthy adults. Trial participant PBMC samples were collected at day 0 and day 28 after the second dose for TCRbeta chain sequencing. V drops 5 bases and J drops 5 bases, leaving 13 bases in between. From the cysteine up to the phenylalanine, the CDR3 has a length of 14 residues. The entry retains the CDR3 DNA only, 42 bases that are in frame from base 1. CDR1 and CDR2 are read off the germline V gene (reference sequence) as LNHDA and SQIVND. As regards this clone: It lacks a known antigen.

Sequencing was performed on peripheral blood. The chain was built from TRBV19 and TRBJ1-5; the D segment cannot be called with confidence. This receptor was identified in an adult in good health. The sequenced DNA: TGTGCCAGTAGTCTCACGGTCGGCGATCAGCCCCAGCATTTT. Its translation is CASSLTVGDQPQHF.